A single sample is the source of the 13 T cell receptor beta chains below, sequenced in a study of CD8+ T cells in alopecia areata. RNA, once extracted, was reverse transcribed into cDNA for use as the sequencing template. The data were produced by immunoSEQ multiplex PCR, yet TCRdb's version contains in-frame clones alone and is incomplete. The sample records roughly 150,000 clones, roughly 50% being singletons. The source material was CD4+ T cells sorted from blood. These receptors were obtained from a human donor with alopecia areata.

This chain uses TRBV2 with TRBJ2-1; TRBD1 matches 9 bases. Per the germline V gene, CDR1 is SNHLY and CDR2 is FYNNEI. This CDR3 region has 15 residues. V gave up 6 bases and J gave up 7 bases; unmatched junction bases: 10. The CDR3 DNA sequence: TGTGCCAGCAGCGAAACAGGGGGCTTGAAGAATGAGCAGTTCTTC. The encoded protein is CASSETGGLKNEQFF.

The chain is built from TRBV27 and TRBJ1-5; 8 bases are shared with TRBD1. Germline-derived CDR1 and CDR2 are MNHEY and SMNVEV (reference sequence). The ends lost 6 bases at V and 5 bases at J; junction bases unmatched: 3. The CDR3 loop spans 13 amino acids. CDR3 DNA sequence: TGTGCCAGCAGGCAGGGGGCGGATCAGCCCCAGCATTTT. Translating gives CASRQGADQPQHF.

The chain carries TRBV23-1 and TRBJ2-5; no clear D. TRBV23-1 is an ORF, and what it does is uncertain. With 0 bases removed from V and 4 bases from J, the gap between germline ends came to 15 bases. The CDR3 is made up of 16 amino acids. The CDR3 DNA is TGCGCCAGCAGTCAATCGGTGGGCCATCTGAGAGAGACCCAGTACTTC. Amino acid sequence: CASSQSVGHLRETQYF.

Notes on this clone: Additional DNA sequences in this sample encode the identical CDR3. CDR3 protein: CASSSRETQYF. The CDR3 DNA follows: TGTGCCAGCAGTTCTCGGGAGACCCAGTACTTC. V and J are TRBV5-6 and TRBJ2-5; D ambiguous. V was shortened by 5 bases and J by 5 bases, with 7 bases between the two germline ends. The germline V gene encodes CDR1 SGHDT and CDR2 YYEEEE. CDR3 length: 11 residues. Variable domain in full (rest from reference TRBV5-6 and TRBJ2-5): DAGVTQSPTHLIKTRGQQVTLRCSPKSGHDTVSWYQQALGQGPQFIFQYYEEEERQRGNFPDRFSGHQFPNYSSELNVNALLLGDSALYLCASSSRETQYFGPGTRLLVL.

This chain joins TRBV27 and TRBJ2-3; tentative D call: TRBD2 (6 bases). Trimming pared 2 bases from V and 1 base from J, leaving 13 bases between. The CDR3 runs to 16 residues. Germline CDR1 reads MNHEY; CDR2 reads SMNVEV (reference sequence). The CDR3, as DNA: TGTGCCAGCAGTTTAGCGGGGCGGGCTGGCACAGATACGCAGTATTTT. It encodes CASSLAGRAGTDTQYF.

The V call is TRBV29-1, the J call TRBJ2-5; TRBD2 matches 9 bases. The CDR3 contains 16 residues. V lost 3 bases to trimming and J lost 3 bases; unmatched junction nucleotides: 11. Germline V gene sequence: CDR1 SQVTM, CDR2 ANQGSEA. The CDR3 coding sequence is TGCAGCGTTGAGGGCTACCCTAGCGGGGCCGAAGAGACCCAGTACTTC. Protein: CSVEGYPSGAEETQYF.

This clone was recorded only once. The V call is TRBV27, the J call TRBJ2-1; 9 bases are shared with TRBD2. Per germline, CDR1 MNHEY and CDR2 SMNVEV (reference sequence). The CDR3 is 17 residues long. The trim removed 5 bases at V and 9 bases at J, leaving 17 bases unmatched. As DNA, the CDR3 is TGTGCCAGCAGTACCGCCTTTTTCGCTTTAGCGGGAGTTGAGCAGTTCTTC. Translating it yields CASSTAFFALAGVEQFF.

The chain uses TRBV29-1 and TRBJ2-5; 9 nucleotides agree with TRBD1. Germline V gene data show CDR1 as SQVTM and CDR2 as ANQGSEA. With 4 bases clipped from V and 8 bases from J, the junction kept 14 bases outside the gene matches. CDR3 size: 15 residues. The CDR3 sequence is CSVGPGTGFGTTQYF. CDR3 nucleotides: TGCAGCGTTGGTCCCGGGACAGGGTTCGGGACCACCCAGTACTTC.

The CDR3 coding sequence is TGTGCCAGCAGCGACCTCCTGGGGGTCACAGATACGCAGTATTTT. Residues: CASSDLLGVTDTQYF. The chain carries TRBV7-2 and TRBJ2-3; D may be TRBD1 or TRBD2 (5 bases each). Trimming cost V 5 bases and J 2 bases, with 14 bases left between them. The CDR3 covers 15 residues. CDR1 and CDR2 (germline): SGHTA, FQGNSA.

This clone was seen a few times. The chain joins TRBV29-1 to TRBJ2-3; D not certain. CDR1 and CDR2 from the germline V gene are SQVTM and ANQGSEA. This CDR3 contains 15 residues. Trimming cost V 1 base and J 0 bases, with 11 bases left between them. The CDR3 DNA reads as TGCAGCGTTGAAGCAGATCGAGGTAGCACAGATACGCAGTATTTT. Protein sequence: CSVEADRGSTDTQYF.

This clone was seen only a few times. The V and J genes are TRBV29-1 and TRBJ1-2, with 7 bases aligning to TRBD1. The CDR3 spans 14 residues. The ends lost 4 bases at V and 4 bases at J; junction bases unmatched: 9. The V gene's germline CDR1 is SQVTM and CDR2 ANQGSEA. CDR3 sequence (DNA): TGCAGCGTTGCAGACAGGGAAGGGGGCTATGGCTACACCTTC. Translating it yields CSVADREGGYGYTF.

This chain uses TRBV29-1 with TRBJ2-2; D ambiguous. V was cut by 6 bases and J by 0 bases, with 8 bases left in between. CDR3 length: 13 amino acids. Germline V CDR1 and CDR2: SQVTM, ANQGSEA. The CDR3 loop reads CSVLPTNTGELFF. The CDR3 nucleotides read TGCAGCGTCCTCCCCACGAACACCGGGGAGCTGTTTTTT.

This clone was seen more than once but under ten times. The CDR3 DNA is TGTGCCAGTAGTTCACGGACTAGCGGGAGGGTCAATGAGCAGTTCTTC. This codes for CASSSRTSGRVNEQFF. The chain combines TRBV19 with TRBJ2-1, with 15 bases identical to TRBD2. The V segment lost 5 bases and the J segment 6 bases; nucleotides outside the gene matches: 5. The CDR3 covers 16 residues. The germline gives CDR1 LNHDA, CDR2 SQIVND (reference sequence).